Listed below are T cell receptor beta chains from one sample, sequenced in a study of cytomegalovirus exposure and HLA in healthy donors. Sequencing used immunoSEQ multiplex PCR; TCRdb keeps in-frame clones, though not all of them. The sample consists of some 120,000 clones, about 80% of them appearing once. Source material: PBMCs. These receptors originate from a man aged 25 to 40 in good health and CMV-seronegative. Each CDR3 is given with its conserved first and last residue. Fields, in order: D gene, V gene, J gene, CDR3 length, clone size, CDR3 protein, CDR3 DNA. D genes are given only for firm matches. Clone size is stated in some rows and not others, as once, few, many or a class when expanded.

d_call: TRBD1
v_call: TRBV27
j_call: TRBJ2-4
cdr3_length: 11
clone_size: NA
cdr3_aa: CARRQGRIQYF
cdr3_nt: TGTGCCAGAAGACAGGGTCGCATTCAGTACTTC

d_call: TRBD1
v_call: TRBV7-2
j_call: TRBJ1-5
cdr3_length: 15
clone_size: NA
cdr3_aa: CASTLRQGAGQPQHF
cdr3_nt: TGTGCCAGCACCCTGCGGCAGGGGGCTGGTCAGCCCCAGCATTTT

d_call: TRBD2
v_call: TRBV18
j_call: TRBJ2-1
cdr3_length: 12
clone_size: NA
cdr3_aa: CASSLLASEQFF
cdr3_nt: TGTGCCAGCTCGTTACTAGCGAGTGAGCAGTTCTTC

d_call: NA
v_call: TRBV2
j_call: TRBJ2-5
cdr3_length: 14
clone_size: few
cdr3_aa: CASRDTTYQETQYF
cdr3_nt: TGTGCCAGCAGGGACACCACGTACCAAGAGACCCAGTACTTC

d_call: NA
v_call: TRBV28
j_call: TRBJ1-2
cdr3_length: 12
clone_size: NA
cdr3_aa: CASRGTIYGYTF
cdr3_nt: TGTGCCAGCCGGGGGACGATCTATGGCTACACCTTC

d_call: TRBD2
v_call: TRBV5-1
j_call: TRBJ2-1
cdr3_length: 15
clone_size: NA
cdr3_aa: CASSRGLATLDEQFF
cdr3_nt: TGCGCCAGCAGCCGCGGACTAGCGACTTTGGATGAGCAGTTCTTC

d_call: NA
v_call: TRBV28
j_call: TRBJ1-3
cdr3_length: 14
clone_size: NA
cdr3_aa: CASSLYNSGNTIYF
cdr3_nt: TGTGCCAGCAGTTTATACAACTCTGGAAACACCATATATTTT

d_call: TRBD2
v_call: TRBV7-9
j_call: TRBJ2-1
cdr3_length: 17
clone_size: NA
cdr3_aa: CASRPGRLAPGEGEQFF
cdr3_nt: TGTGCCAGCAGGCCGGGCCGACTAGCCCCGGGAGAGGGTGAGCAGTTCTTC

d_call: NA
v_call: TRBV11-3
j_call: TRBJ2-2
cdr3_length: 15
clone_size: NA
cdr3_aa: CASSPQDGRTGELFF
cdr3_nt: TGTGCCAGCAGCCCGCAAGACGGGAGAACCGGGGAGCTGTTTTTT

d_call: NA
v_call: TRBV5-5
j_call: TRBJ1-1
cdr3_length: 14
clone_size: once
cdr3_aa: CASSRPAGGTEAFF
cdr3_nt: TGTGCCAGCAGCCGACCCGCCGGCGGCACTGAAGCTTTCTTT

d_call: NA
v_call: TRBV28
j_call: TRBJ1-1
cdr3_length: 14
clone_size: few
cdr3_aa: CASGELGGDTEAFF
cdr3_nt: TGTGCCAGCGGCGAGCTGGGGGGAGACACTGAAGCTTTCTTT

d_call: NA
v_call: TRBV19
j_call: TRBJ2-2
cdr3_length: 15
clone_size: NA
cdr3_aa: CASRLSGLHTGELFF
cdr3_nt: TGTGCCAGTAGACTAAGCGGGCTCCACACCGGGGAGCTGTTTTTT

d_call: NA
v_call: TRBV9
j_call: TRBJ1-2
cdr3_length: 15
clone_size: few
cdr3_aa: CASSVWDTVIYGYTF
cdr3_nt: TGTGCCAGCAGCGTCTGGGACACCGTAATCTATGGCTACACCTTC

d_call: TRBD1
v_call: TRBV4-2
j_call: TRBJ1-5
cdr3_length: 15
clone_size: NA
cdr3_aa: CASSPGGTGNQPQHF
cdr3_nt: TGTGCCAGCAGCCCCGGCGGGACAGGGAATCAGCCCCAGCATTTT

d_call: TRBD1
v_call: TRBV4-2
j_call: TRBJ2-1
cdr3_length: 14
clone_size: NA
cdr3_aa: CASSHWDRLNEQFF
cdr3_nt: TGTGCCAGCAGCCATTGGGACAGACTTAATGAGCAGTTCTTC

d_call: TRBD1
v_call: TRBV5-1
j_call: TRBJ2-7
cdr3_length: 14
clone_size: NA
cdr3_aa: CASSFRTGGYEQYF
cdr3_nt: TGCGCCAGCAGCTTCCGGACAGGGGGCTACGAGCAGTACTTC

d_call: NA
v_call: TRBV6-5
j_call: TRBJ1-2
cdr3_length: 12
clone_size: NA
cdr3_aa: CASSPRDYGYTF
cdr3_nt: TGTGCCAGCAGCCCCAGGGACTATGGCTACACCTTC

d_call: TRBD1
v_call: TRBV5-6
j_call: TRBJ1-4
cdr3_length: 16
clone_size: once
cdr3_aa: CASSLAPGGSGEKLFF
cdr3_nt: TGTGCCAGCAGCTTGGCTCCAGGGGGGAGCGGGGAAAAACTGTTTTTT

d_call: NA
v_call: TRBV7-9
j_call: TRBJ2-7
cdr3_length: 13
clone_size: NA
cdr3_aa: CASSTAHSYEQYF
cdr3_nt: TGTGCCAGCAGCACTGCCCACAGCTACGAGCAGTACTTC

d_call: TRBD1
v_call: TRBV6-4
j_call: TRBJ1-2
cdr3_length: 15
clone_size: NA
cdr3_aa: CASSDGGRGPYGYTF
cdr3_nt: TGTGCCAGCAGTGACGGTGGCAGGGGGCCCTATGGCTACACCTTC

d_call: TRBD1
v_call: TRBV7-2
j_call: TRBJ1-5
cdr3_length: 15
clone_size: NA
cdr3_aa: CASSLWGQGTQPQHF
cdr3_nt: TGTGCCAGCAGCCTGTGGGGACAGGGCACTCAGCCCCAGCATTTT

d_call: TRBD1
v_call: TRBV7-2
j_call: TRBJ1-1
cdr3_length: 15
clone_size: few
cdr3_aa: CASSSTGALNTEAFF
cdr3_nt: TGTGCCAGCAGCTCAACAGGGGCCTTGAACACTGAAGCTTTCTTT

d_call: TRBD1
v_call: TRBV5-1
j_call: TRBJ2-1
cdr3_length: 15
clone_size: NA
cdr3_aa: CASSLGRTGYNEQFF
cdr3_nt: TGCGCCAGCAGCTTGGGCCGGACAGGATACAATGAGCAGTTCTTC

d_call: TRBD1
v_call: TRBV19
j_call: TRBJ2-6
cdr3_length: 17
clone_size: NA
cdr3_aa: CASSLGTGGSGANVLTF
cdr3_nt: TGTGCCAGTAGTCTAGGGACAGGGGGCTCTGGGGCCAACGTCCTGACTTTC

d_call: TRBD1
v_call: TRBV5-5
j_call: TRBJ2-3
cdr3_length: 15
clone_size: NA
cdr3_aa: CASSFTGGYTDTQYF
cdr3_nt: TGTGCCAGCAGTTTCACAGGGGGCTACACAGATACGCAGTATTTT

d_call: NA
v_call: TRBV7-9
j_call: TRBJ1-2
cdr3_length: 15
clone_size: NA
cdr3_aa: CASSLQGPGTYGYTF
cdr3_nt: TGTGCCAGCAGCTTACAGGGTCCGGGCACTTATGGCTACACCTTC

d_call: NA
v_call: TRBV28
j_call: TRBJ2-7
cdr3_length: 14
clone_size: NA
cdr3_aa: CASSHRASLGEQYF
cdr3_nt: TGTGCCAGCAGTCACAGGGCCTCCTTGGGAGAGCAGTACTTC

d_call: NA
v_call: TRBV28
j_call: TRBJ1-5
cdr3_length: 15
clone_size: NA
cdr3_aa: CASSHRDTSFQPQHF
cdr3_nt: TGTGCCAGCAGTCACCGGGACACATCATTTCAGCCCCAGCATTTT

d_call: NA
v_call: TRBV11-2
j_call: TRBJ2-6
cdr3_length: 15
clone_size: once
cdr3_aa: CASSLGGSGANVLTF
cdr3_nt: TGTGCCAGCAGCTTAGGCGGATCAGGGGCCAACGTCCTGACTTTC

d_call: TRBD2
v_call: TRBV11-2
j_call: TRBJ2-5
cdr3_length: 15
clone_size: NA
cdr3_aa: CASNLGPGGRETQYF
cdr3_nt: TGTGCCAGCAACTTAGGACCGGGAGGGCGGGAGACCCAGTACTTC

d_call: NA
v_call: TRBV11-2
j_call: TRBJ1-6
cdr3_length: 15
clone_size: once
cdr3_aa: CASSLGRGIGSPLHF
cdr3_nt: TGTGCCAGCAGCTTAGGCCGGGGGATTGGCTCACCCCTCCACTTT

d_call: NA
v_call: TRBV6-1
j_call: TRBJ2-7
cdr3_length: 16
clone_size: NA
cdr3_aa: CASSEARTHSFYEQYF
cdr3_nt: TGTGCCAGCAGTGAAGCTCGGACTCACAGTTTCTACGAGCAGTACTTC

d_call: TRBD1
v_call: TRBV2
j_call: TRBJ2-3
cdr3_length: 17
clone_size: NA
cdr3_aa: CASRGLRTQGDTDTQYF
cdr3_nt: TGTGCCAGCAGAGGCCTTCGGACACAGGGGGACACAGATACGCAGTATTTT

d_call: TRBD2
v_call: TRBV5-4
j_call: TRBJ2-5
cdr3_length: 16
clone_size: NA
cdr3_aa: CASSFREGQPGETQYF
cdr3_nt: TGTGCCAGCAGCTTCAGGGAGGGCCAGCCAGGAGAGACCCAGTACTTC

d_call: NA
v_call: TRBV7-9
j_call: TRBJ2-3
cdr3_length: 13
clone_size: NA
cdr3_aa: CASSQASTDTQYF
cdr3_nt: TGTGCCAGCAGCCAGGCTAGCACAGATACGCAGTATTTT

d_call: NA
v_call: TRBV7-8
j_call: TRBJ2-3
cdr3_length: 15
clone_size: NA
cdr3_aa: CASSLESRGTDTQYF
cdr3_nt: TGTGCCAGCAGCTTAGAGTCTAGAGGAACAGATACGCAGTATTTT

d_call: TRBD1
v_call: TRBV9
j_call: TRBJ1-2
cdr3_length: 15
clone_size: NA
cdr3_aa: CASSDPNRGLSSYTF
cdr3_nt: TGTGCCAGCAGCGACCCCAACAGGGGGCTGAGTAGCTACACCTTC

d_call: NA
v_call: TRBV10-3
j_call: TRBJ1-1
cdr3_length: 17
clone_size: NA
cdr3_aa: CAIRGGGLRGANTEAFF
cdr3_nt: TGTGCCATCAGGGGGGGTGGACTCCGAGGGGCCAACACTGAAGCTTTCTTT

d_call: TRBD2
v_call: TRBV7-2
j_call: TRBJ2-7
cdr3_length: 15
clone_size: NA
cdr3_aa: CASSSSSGRSYEQYF
cdr3_nt: TGTGCCAGCAGCTCCTCTAGCGGGCGATCCTACGAGCAGTACTTC

d_call: NA
v_call: TRBV6-5
j_call: TRBJ1-1
cdr3_length: 13
clone_size: NA
cdr3_aa: CASTRAGDTEAFF
cdr3_nt: TGTGCCAGCACCCGAGCCGGAGACACTGAAGCTTTCTTT

d_call: NA
v_call: TRBV15
j_call: TRBJ1-3
cdr3_length: 14
clone_size: NA
cdr3_aa: CATANRNSGNTIYF
cdr3_nt: TGTGCCACCGCTAATAGAAACTCTGGAAACACCATATATTTT

d_call: NA
v_call: TRBV6-6
j_call: TRBJ1-5
cdr3_length: 16
clone_size: once
cdr3_aa: CASSPPRAGKSGAQHF
cdr3_nt: TGTGCCAGCAGCCCCCCCCGGGCCGGTAAATCAGGGGCCCAGCATTTT

d_call: TRBD1
v_call: TRBV4-2
j_call: TRBJ2-7
cdr3_length: 15
clone_size: NA
cdr3_aa: CASSQAGTESYEQYF
cdr3_nt: TGTGCCAGCAGCCAAGCCGGGACAGAGTCCTACGAGCAGTACTTC

d_call: NA
v_call: TRBV28
j_call: TRBJ1-2
cdr3_length: 13
clone_size: NA
cdr3_aa: CASSLTGDRGYTF
cdr3_nt: TGTGCCAGCAGTTTAACCGGGGATCGGGGCTACACCTTC

d_call: TRBD2
v_call: TRBV10-1
j_call: TRBJ2-1
cdr3_length: 12
clone_size: NA
cdr3_aa: CATSVGEGEQFF
cdr3_nt: TGCGCCACCTCGGTTGGGGAGGGTGAGCAGTTCTTC

d_call: TRBD2
v_call: TRBV28
j_call: TRBJ2-1
cdr3_length: 18
clone_size: NA
cdr3_aa: CASSLAGHETSAHNEQFF
cdr3_nt: TGTGCCAGCAGTTTAGCAGGGCACGAGACTAGCGCTCACAATGAGCAGTTCTTC

d_call: TRBD2
v_call: TRBV6-6
j_call: TRBJ2-1
cdr3_length: 14
clone_size: NA
cdr3_aa: CASARAGEGHEQFF
cdr3_nt: TGTGCCAGCGCCCGAGCGGGAGAAGGCCATGAGCAGTTCTTC

d_call: NA
v_call: TRBV28
j_call: TRBJ1-2
cdr3_length: 12
clone_size: NA
cdr3_aa: CASSGNHYGYTF
cdr3_nt: TGTGCCAGCAGCGGGAATCACTATGGCTACACCTTC

d_call: NA
v_call: TRBV9
j_call: TRBJ2-5
cdr3_length: 13
clone_size: NA
cdr3_aa: CASSVQGGETQYF
cdr3_nt: TGTGCCAGCAGCGTACAGGGGGGCGAGACCCAGTACTTC

d_call: NA
v_call: TRBV15
j_call: TRBJ2-5
cdr3_length: 15
clone_size: few
cdr3_aa: CATSRRQRGKETQYF
cdr3_nt: TGTGCCACCAGCAGGCGACAAAGGGGGAAGGAGACCCAGTACTTC

d_call: TRBD1
v_call: TRBV7-9
j_call: TRBJ1-1
cdr3_length: 15
clone_size: NA
cdr3_aa: CASSLEGGRVDMAFF
cdr3_nt: TGTGCCAGCAGCTTAGAAGGGGGCAGGGTCGATATGGCTTTCTTT

d_call: NA
v_call: TRBV5-8
j_call: TRBJ2-7
cdr3_length: 15
clone_size: NA
cdr3_aa: CASSTGTRSSYEQYF
cdr3_nt: TGTGCCAGCAGTACCGGGACAAGGAGCTCCTACGAGCAGTACTTC

d_call: NA
v_call: TRBV9
j_call: TRBJ2-7
cdr3_length: 14
clone_size: few
cdr3_aa: CASSVELAAYEQYF
cdr3_nt: TGTGCCAGCAGCGTAGAACTAGCTGCGTACGAGCAGTACTTC

d_call: NA
v_call: TRBV9
j_call: TRBJ1-1
cdr3_length: 13
clone_size: NA
cdr3_aa: CASSVARNTEAFF
cdr3_nt: TGTGCCAGCAGCGTAGCGAGGAACACTGAAGCTTTCTTT

d_call: TRBD1
v_call: TRBV4-2
j_call: TRBJ1-1
cdr3_length: 14
clone_size: NA
cdr3_aa: CASTPRGTDLEAFF
cdr3_nt: TGTGCCAGCACCCCAAGAGGGACAGACCTCGAAGCTTTCTTT